The 18 T cell receptor beta chains below come from one sample, sequenced in a study of blood T cell repertoires in COVID-19 (dated by TCRdb to about 2020). The library was produced with the immunoSEQ multiplex PCR assay. TCRdb stores this immuneACCESS table with in-frame sequences only. Part of the clones is absent; in the studies checked, under half of the shortfall reflects unresolved V genes, and no reason is known for the rest. Recorded for this sample are about 180,000 clones; 80% to 90% of them occurred a single time. Clones ranked in the top ten supply roughly 9% of the sample. The specimen was PBMCs or T cells enriched from blood (not recorded which). The receptors here all came from a woman younger than 35 who had recovered from COVID-19.

This chain connects TRBV5-4 to TRBJ2-3; 10 bases match TRBD2. V lost 3 bases to trimming and J lost 8 bases; unmatched junction nucleotides: 12. CDR1 and CDR2 from the germline V gene are SGHNT and YYREEE (reference sequence). The CDR3 contains 16 residues. The CDR3 spells CASSSRTSGPQGTQYF. CDR3 sequence (DNA): TGTGCCAGCAGCTCGAGGACTAGCGGCCCTCAGGGTACGCAGTATTTT.

The CDR3 sequence: CASSGTFYEQYF. The DNA of the CDR3 is TGTGCCAGCAGCGGGACATTCTACGAGCAGTACTTC. V usage is TRBV11-2 and J usage is TRBJ2-7; TRBD1 is a possible D gene (6 bases). The CDR3 sequence is 12 residues long. Germline-derived CDR1 and CDR2 are SGHAT and FQNNGV. V lost 5 bases, J lost 3 bases, and 8 bases lay in between.

This clone was observed many times. This chain links TRBV28 with TRBJ1-1, with 9 positions matching TRBD1. Germline V gene data show CDR1 as MDHEN and CDR2 as SYDVKM. The V and J ends lost 6 bases and 11 bases, in that order; junction bases with no gene match: 10. CDR3 length equals 13 residues. In DNA form, the CDR3 reads TGTGCCAGCAGCGACAGGGGGGAAGTGAGGGCTTTCTTT. It translates to CASSDRGEVRAFF.

By share, this clone counts as medium-sized. Other DNA sequences within the sample encode an identical CDR3. V is TRBV3-1 (or the pseudogene TRBV3-2) and J is TRBJ2-5; 7 nucleotides align to TRBD2. The CDR3 is 15 residues long. After removal of 0 bases from V and 2 bases from J, the junction contained 3 bases not matched to a gene. The V gene's germline CDR1 is LGHDT and CDR2 YNNKEL (reference sequence). The CDR3 DNA follows: TGTGCCAGCAGCCAAGAGGCGGGAGAGCAAGAGACCCAGTACTTC. It is translated as CASSQEAGEQETQYF.

This clone was seen a few times. The V call is TRBV19, the J call TRBJ2-3, with unresolved D. The CDR3 runs to 16 residues. CDR1 and CDR2 (germline): LNHDA, SQIVND (reference sequence). V was trimmed by 3 bases and J by 1 base, leaving 14 bases between them. The CDR3, as DNA: TGTGCCAGTAGTATGTTATCCGCCGCAGGCACAGATACGCAGTATTTT. It codes for CASSMLSAAGTDTQYF.

The chain couples TRBV6-2 or TRBV6-3 to TRBJ2-7; D is uncertain. V lost 5 bases to trimming and J lost 7 bases, with 9 bases between them. The CDR3 covers 11 residues. The germline V gene encodes CDR1 MNHEY and CDR2 SVGEGT. The CDR3 protein is CASSTVWEQYF. CDR3 nucleotides: TGTGCCAGCAGTACGGTCTGGGAGCAGTACTTC.

This chain connects TRBV5-4 to TRBJ2-1, with 10 bases fitting TRBD2. Per the germline V gene, CDR1 is SGHNT and CDR2 is YYREEE (reference sequence). The J segment lost 6 bases and the V segment lost 4 bases, leaving 7 bases of the junction unmatched. CDR3 length equals 15 residues. The DNA of the CDR3 is TGTGCCAGCAGCGTGAGCGGGGGGGGTTTCAATGAGCAGTTCTTC. This encodes CASSVSGGGFNEQFF.

V and J are TRBV18 and TRBJ1-2; D not resolved. Germline V gene sequence: CDR1 KGHSH, CDR2 LQKENI. The CDR3 has 17 amino acids. The germline V and J ends were trimmed by 0 bases and 4 bases, with 18 bases remaining between them. DNA of the CDR3: TGTGCCAGCTCACCACCTACCGGGTCCTCCTCTGCCTATGGCTACACCTTC. This translates into CASSPPTGSSSAYGYTF.

The V call is TRBV6-5, the J call TRBJ1-1; D is perhaps TRBD1 (6 bases). The CDR3 has 14 amino acids. Germline V gene lookup returns CDR1 MNHEY and CDR2 SVGAGI. Trimming stripped 2 bases from V and 2 bases from J, with 9 bases between. The CDR3 reads CASSYHRANTEAFF. The CDR3 region has the DNA TGTGCCAGCAGTTACCACAGGGCCAACACTGAAGCTTTCTTT.

J is TRBJ2-1 and V is TRBV14; 7 bases line up with TRBD1. Per germline, CDR1 SGHDN and CDR2 FVKESK. V lost 4 bases and J lost 8; bases outside the gene matches: 11. The CDR3 extends over 15 amino acids. The chain's CDR3 is CASSLGTVVWDEQFF. The CDR3 DNA sequence: TGTGCCAGCAGCCTTGGGACAGTAGTTTGGGATGAGCAGTTCTTC.

This chain uses TRBV4-1 with TRBJ2-1; 7 bases agree with TRBD2. The germline CDR1 and CDR2 sequences are MGHRA and YSYEKL. Trimming cost V 1 base and J 9 bases; bases outside gene matches: 6. The CDR3 is made up of 14 amino acids. CDR3 DNA sequence: TGCGCCAGCAGCCAAGTGCCAGCGGGGTCTGAGCAGTTCTTC. Translated: CASSQVPAGSEQFF.

The chain uses TRBV2 and TRBJ1-4; D remains unclear. Deletions cut 4 bases from V and 6 bases from J, with 3 bases between. The CDR3 is made up of 11 amino acids. Germline V gives CDR1 SNHLY, CDR2 FYNNEI. CDR3 region: CASSADEKLFF. In DNA, the CDR3 is TGTGCCAGCAGTGCTGATGAAAAACTGTTTTTT.

This clone was detected a few times. Mismatch with germline at one junction end may stem from a read error. The chain couples TRBV7-7 to TRBJ2-2, with unresolved D. Germline CDR1 and CDR2: SSHAT and FNYEAQ (reference sequence). This CDR3 has 16 amino acids. The CDR3 spells CASSLVAGTNTGELFF. DNA of the CDR3: TGTGCTAGCAGCTTAGTGGCAGGCACGAACACCGGGGAGCTGTTTTTT.

The gene calls are TRBV28 and TRBJ1-5, with 7 bases identical to TRBD1. This CDR3 is built from 17 residues. Germline CDR1 reads MDHEN; CDR2 reads SYDVKM. J gave up 6 bases and V 5 bases, and 16 bases lay outside the gene matches. The DNA of the CDR3 is TGTGCCAGCAGTACGGGACAGTTCCCCTGGAAGCGTCAGCCCCAGCATTTT. Translated: CASSTGQFPWKRQPQHF.

Concerning this clone itself: Germline is not matched at one junction end, which may reflect a read error. The gene calls are TRBV7-7 and TRBJ2-5; 8 bases agree with TRBD2. The CDR3 length is 14 residues. Germline values: CDR1 SSHAT, CDR2 FNYEAQ (reference sequence). The CDR3 region has the DNA TGTGCTAGCAGCCCAAGCGGGGGAAAAGAGACCCAGTACTTC. Its protein product is CASSPSGGKETQYF.

The CDR3: CATSDLPGGSDTDTQYF. CDR3 in DNA: TGTGCCACCAGTGACCTCCCGGGAGGTTCCGACACAGATACGCAGTATTTT. The chain employs TRBV24-1 and TRBJ2-3; 7 bases agree with TRBD2. The CDR3 loop spans 17 amino acids. Germline CDR1 and CDR2: KGHDR and SFDVKD. The V and J ends lost 4 bases and 2 bases, in that order; junction bases with no gene match: 11.

CDR3 loop: CASSSGRAPTYEQYF. In nucleotides, the CDR3 is TGTGCCAGTAGTAGCGGGAGGGCACCTACCTACGAGCAGTACTTC. J is TRBJ2-7 and V is TRBV19, with 9 bases lining up with TRBD2. The V gene end was trimmed by 4 bases and the J gene end by 2 bases; junction bases not matched to a gene: 6. This CDR3 contains 15 residues. CDR1 LNHDA and CDR2 SQIVND come from the germline V gene (reference sequence).

This chain uses TRBV9 with TRBJ2-7; 11 bases fit TRBD2. The CDR3 runs 15 residues. Unmatched junction bases numbered 3, after V lost 0 bases and J lost 4 bases. CDR1 SGDLS and CDR2 YYNGEE come from the germline V gene. CDR3 bases: TGTGCCAGCAGCGTAGGGGGGACTAGCGGATACGAGCAGTACTTC. Its translation: CASSVGGTSGYEQYF.